The 14 T cell receptor beta chains in this list originate from one sample, sequenced in a study of tumor-infiltrating lymphocytes in primary liver carcinoma. Priming with a constant-region primer yielded TCR beta cDNA from around 540 ng total RNA. Sequencing libraries for TCR beta derived from three nested multiplex PCR rounds that used slightly modified ARM-PCR. The two initial PCR rounds, ten to eleven cycles each, used TRBV1-TRBV30 forward and C-beta reverse primers. TCRdb ran MiXCR on the multiplex PCR reads and lists one entry per CDR3 protein. Among around 330,000 distinct CDR3 sequences listed, 65% were seen once. Researchers drew blood RNA from unsorted whole blood and extracted germline DNA as well. The source material was peripheral blood. These receptors were collected from a man in his forties or fifties with primary liver carcinoma and hepatitis B virus infection.

V and J are TRBV6-6 and TRBJ1-1, with D possibly TRBD1 on 6 matching bases. Trimming removed 5 bases at V and 6 bases at J, with 16 bases between. This CDR3 has 14 residues. Germline V gene sequence: CDR1 MNHNY, CDR2 SVGAGI (reference sequence). The DNA for the CDR3 is TGTGCCAGCAGTCACAGGGATCGGGGCGCTGAAGCTTTCTTT. This sequence encodes CASSHRDRGAEAFF.

To note about this clonotype: The junction does not match germline at one end; this may be a read error. The chain is built from TRBV29-1 and TRBJ2-2, with a possible D match to TRBD1 (6 bases). CDR1 is SQVTM and CDR2 is ANQGSEA in the germline V gene. The CDR3 runs to 14 residues. This chain's CDR3 is CSGATGSGTGEMFF. As DNA, the CDR3 is TGCAGTGGTGCGACAGGCAGTGGCACCGGGGAGATGTTTTTT.

Of note for this clonotype: Being one base from a much bigger clone, this may be a read error. The V call is TRBV12-3 or TRBV12-4, the J call TRBJ2-3; the D gene could be TRBD1 or TRBD2 (6 bases each). Trimming removed 3 bases at V and 2 bases at J, with 9 bases between. The CDR3 contains 14 residues. Here the CDR3 DNA reads TGTGCCAGCAGTTTTAGGGGGGACACAGATACGCAGTATTTT. Translated, it gives CASSFRGDTDTQYF.

As concerns this clonotype: The missing conserved phenylalanine or tryptophan at the end of this CDR3 makes a read error likely. CDR3 DNA sequence: TGTGCCAGCAGTCCCGGGCAGGGAAGGGGTTCCTACGAGCAGTACCTC. It translates to CASSPGQGRGSYEQYL. The genes are TRBV28 and TRBJ2-7; tentative D call: TRBD1 (5 bases). This CDR3 has 16 residues. Trimming cost V 5 bases and J 1 base, with 18 bases left between them. CDR1 is MDHEN, CDR2 SYDVKM, per germline.

In this sample, this clonotype turned up a few times. This chain joins TRBV28 and TRBJ2-7, with TRBD1 matching over 8 bases. CDR1 and CDR2 (germline): MDHEN, SYDVKM. CDR3 length: 14 residues. The V and J ends lost 9 bases and 2 bases, in that order; junction bases with no gene match: 9. The CDR3 loop is CASRRQGPTYEQYF. DNA for the CDR3: TGTGCCAGTAGACGACAGGGGCCCACCTACGAGCAGTACTTC.

This clonotype has a single count. A much larger clone differs by one base, so this may be a read error. V usage is TRBV6-5 and J usage is TRBJ1-1; no firm D call. Looked up from germline, CDR1 is MNHEY and CDR2 is SVGAGI. This CDR3 has 11 residues. CDR3 coding DNA: TGTGCCAGCAACAATGGGGTTTTGGCTCTCTTT. It specifies CASNNGVLALF.

Note on this clonotype: Given a much more abundant clone one base away, this may be a read error. The rearrangement joins TRBV29-1 to TRBJ2-3, with 10 bases fitting TRBD2. The CDR3 runs to 14 residues. V dropped 7 bases and J dropped 5; count of bases not matched to a gene: 9. Germline lookup yields CDR1 SQVTM and CDR2 ANQGSEA. Written as DNA, the CDR3 is TGCAGCGGTGGACTAGCGGTTTCCATAGATACGCAGTATTTT. It is translated as CSGGLAVSIDTQYF.

This clonotype was seen ten or more times. This chain connects TRBV6-6 to TRBJ2-7; D is ambiguous. Germline V gene sequence: CDR1 MNHNY, CDR2 SVGAGI (reference sequence). V was trimmed by 0 bases and J by 3 bases, leaving 12 bases between them. The CDR3 contains 15 residues. DNA of the CDR3: TGTGCCAGCAGTTACTCGGCTCTAAAGAACTACGAGCAGTACTTC. Encoded protein: CASSYSALKNYEQYF.

The chain joins TRBV5-4 to TRBJ1-1; 8 bases agree with TRBD1. Unmatched junction bases numbered 6, after V lost 2 bases and J lost 12 bases. The CDR3 sequence is 12 residues long. CDR1 and CDR2 from the germline V gene are SGHNT and YYREEE (reference sequence). The CDR3 reads CASSFTGGTTFF. Written as DNA, the CDR3 is TGTGCCAGCAGCTTCACAGGGGGGACGACTTTCTTT.

This clonotype came up many times. The chain couples TRBV12-3 or TRBV12-4 to TRBJ2-2; D could derive from TRBD1 or TRBD2 (5 bases each). The CDR3 covers 16 residues. V was pared by 2 bases and J by 1 base, with 11 bases between. The DNA of the CDR3 is TGTGCCAGCAGTTTATTGGGACGGAAGAACACCGGGGAGCTGTTTTTT. This gives the protein CASSLLGRKNTGELFF.

Regarding this clonotype: The junction departs from the called germline gene at one end, perhaps through a read error. V and J are TRBV6-2 or TRBV6-3 and TRBJ2-1; the match to TRBD1 covers 7 bases. The CDR3 extends over 15 amino acids. Germline lookup yields CDR1 MNHEY and CDR2 SVGEGT. CDR3 sequence (DNA): TGTGCCAGCAGTGTTGACAGGGAGAACTACAAAGAGCAGTTCTTC. The encoded protein is CASSVDRENYKEQFF.

This chain links TRBV11-2 with TRBJ2-3; D is unresolved. This CDR3 has 11 residues. Trimming stripped 10 bases from V and 8 bases from J, with 13 bases between. Germline lookup yields CDR1 SGHAT and CDR2 FQNNGV. The CDR3 region has the DNA TGTGCCAACACCTCGGCAGCTACGCAGTATTTT. Its protein product is CANTSAATQYF.

A remark on this clonotype: The germline gene is not matched at one end of the junction; a read error may be the cause. The genes are TRBV6-1 and TRBJ1-1; perhaps TRBD1 as D (6 bases). The CDR3 has 14 residues. CDR1 is MNHNS, CDR2 SASEGT, per germline. CDR3 loop: CANSELQGRTEAFF. The CDR3 coding sequence is TGTGCCAACAGTGAACTACAGGGTCGGACTGAAGCTTTCTTT.

A word on this clonotype: It may be a read error: a sequence one base away is much more abundant. The chain joins TRBV7-9 to TRBJ2-2, with 7 bases identical to TRBD1. The CDR3 totals 15 residues. CDR1 and CDR2 (germline): SEHNR, FQNEAQ (reference sequence). The DNA of the CDR3 is TGTGTCAGCAGCCCCGGACAGGTGAACACCGGGGAGCTGTTTTTT. This encodes CVSSPGQVNTGELFF. The full variable domain, with the rest looked up from reference TRBV7-9 and TRBJ2-2, is DTGVSQNPRHKITKRGQNVTFRCDPISEHNRLYWYRQTLGQGPEFLTYFQNEAQLEKSRLLSDRFSAERPKGSFSTLEIQRTEQGDSAMYLCVSSPGQVNTGELFFGEGSRLTVL.